These T cell receptor beta chains were read from a single sample in a study of cytomegalovirus exposure and HLA in healthy donors. Generated by immunoSEQ multiplex PCR, the TCRdb table keeps only in-frame clones and is missing some. This repertoire shows approximately 150,000 clones, roughly 86% found once; its top ten account for more than 0.5%. The sample comprised PBMCs. These TCRs come from a woman aged 40 to 55 in good health and CMV-seronegative. CDR3s include the opening cysteine and the closing phenylalanine or tryptophan. The order of the fields is clone size, V gene, D gene, J gene, CDR3 protein, CDR3 DNA. D genes are given only for firm matches. Some rows mark clone size as missing; the rest say once, few, many or name a class of expanded clone.

>-|TRBV11-3|TRBD2|TRBJ2-1
CASSLGTSAGGEGQFF
TGTGCCAGCAGCTTGGGGACTAGCGCAGGGGGGGAGGGGCAGTTCTTC
>-|TRBV27|TRBD2|TRBJ2-7
CASSGLAGSYEQYF
TGTGCCAGCAGTGGACTAGCGGGGTCCTACGAGCAGTACTTC
>-|TRBV5-1|-|TRBJ2-7
CASSDGAGSSYEQYF
TGCGCCAGCAGCGATGGAGCGGGCAGCTCCTACGAGCAGTACTTC
>-|TRBV19|TRBD1|TRBJ2-1
CASTSRQGEGNEQFF
TGTGCCAGTACCTCACGACAGGGGGAAGGAAATGAGCAGTTCTTC
>-|TRBV7-6|TRBD1|TRBJ2-7
CASSFQGGLDEQYF
TGTGCCAGCAGCTTTCAAGGGGGCCTCGACGAGCAGTACTTC
>-|TRBV10-1|-|TRBJ2-7
CASSPRLDGEQYF
TGCGCCAGCAGTCCTAGACTAGATGGCGAGCAGTACTTC
>-|TRBV6-6|-|TRBJ2-7
CASTKGDTRREQYF
TGTGCCAGTACTAAGGGGGACACCAGGCGCGAGCAGTACTTC
>-|TRBV28|TRBD1|TRBJ2-5
CASSLTGTGETQYF
TGTGCCAGCAGTTTGACGGGGACAGGAGAGACCCAGTACTTC
>-|TRBV5-1|-|TRBJ2-5
CASSLEGSETQYF
TGCGCCAGCAGCCTCGAGGGATCCGAGACCCAGTACTTC
>-|TRBV7-9|TRBD2|TRBJ2-1
CASSLISGTEQFF
TGTGCCAGTAGCTTAATTAGCGGGACTGAGCAGTTCTTC
>-|TRBV5-5|-|TRBJ1-5
CASSLRTGYDQPQHF
TGTGCCAGCAGCTTGCGTACAGGTTATGATCAGCCCCAGCATTTT
>-|TRBV11-2|-|TRBJ2-1
CASSLVPDNEQFF
TGTGCCAGCAGCTTAGTTCCAGACAATGAGCAGTTCTTC
>-|TRBV7-9|-|TRBJ2-7
CSSSFLLYEQYF
TGTTCCAGCAGCTTCCTACTTTACGAGCAGTACTTC
>few|TRBV4-3|TRBD1|TRBJ1-3
CASSQQGAGSGNTIYF
TGCGCCAGCAGCCAACAGGGGGCAGGTTCTGGAAACACCATATATTTT
>-|TRBV2|-|TRBJ2-7
CASSEQGTDYEQYF
TGTGCCAGCAGTGAACAGGGAACGGACTACGAGCAGTACTTC
>-|TRBV2|-|TRBJ1-6
CASSEGLLNSPLHF
TGTGCCAGCAGTGAGGGACTCCTGAATTCACCCCTCCACTTT
>-|TRBV12-2|-|TRBJ2-3
CASRLPADTQYF
TGTGCAAGTCGCTTACCGGCAGATACGCAGTATTTT
>-|TRBV6-5|-|TRBJ1-2
CASRRTAVYGHTF
TGTGCCAGCAGGAGAACAGCAGTATATGGCCACACCTTC
>-|TRBV10-1|TRBD2|TRBJ2-3
CASSADRGLATDTQYF
TGCGCCAGCAGCGCCGATCGGGGACTAGCAACAGATACGCAGTATTTT
>-|TRBV7-2|TRBD1|TRBJ2-7
CASSPRGDREGLEQYF
TGTGCCAGCAGCCCACGAGGGGACAGGGAGGGCCTCGAGCAGTACTTC
>-|TRBV5-1|-|TRBJ2-7
CASAPLQGFGGYEQYF
TGCGCCAGCGCCCCCCTACAGGGTTTTGGGGGTTACGAGCAGTACTTC
>-|TRBV7-9|-|TRBJ2-3
CASSLDPGTDTQYF
TGTGCCAGCAGCTTAGACCCAGGCACAGATACGCAGTATTTT
>-|TRBV28|TRBD2|TRBJ2-7
CASSSGTSATEQYF
TGTGCCAGCAGTTCAGGGACTAGCGCAACCGAGCAGTACTTC
>-|TRBV25-1|-|TRBJ1-4
CASQFPGAATNEKLFF
TGTGCCAGCCAATTCCCAGGGGCCGCAACTAATGAAAAACTGTTTTTT
>-|TRBV29-1|-|TRBJ2-1
CSVSLALGNLDEQFF
TGCAGCGTTAGCCTAGCTTTAGGAAATCTCGATGAGCAGTTCTTC
>-|TRBV9|TRBD2|TRBJ2-1
CASSVTVSGLDYNEQFF
TGTGCCAGCAGCGTAACGGTGTCGGGACTAGACTACAATGAGCAGTTCTTC
>-|TRBV29-1|-|TRBJ2-1
CSVEGGGKGEYYNEQFF
TGCAGCGTTGAAGGGGGGGGCAAAGGGGAGTACTACAATGAGCAGTTCTTC
>-|TRBV11-2|-|TRBJ2-7
CASRNPGDDLEQYF
TGTGCCAGCAGAAACCCAGGGGACGATCTGGAGCAGTACTTC
>-|TRBV5-1|-|TRBJ2-7
CASSLEWSSYEQYF
TGCGCCAGCAGCTTGGAATGGAGCTCCTACGAGCAGTACTTC
>-|TRBV6-5|-|TRBJ2-1
CASSPLIPHEQFF
TGTGCCAGCAGCCCCCTTATCCCCCATGAGCAGTTCTTC
>-|TRBV29-1|-|TRBJ2-5
CSVAENQETQYF
TGCAGCGTTGCGGAGAACCAAGAGACCCAGTACTTC
>-|TRBV5-1|TRBD1|TRBJ1-6
CASSRTAGTGESYNSPLHF
TGCGCCAGCAGCCGAACCGCCGGGACAGGGGAATCCTATAATTCACCCCTCCACTTT
>once|TRBV5-1|-|TRBJ2-6
CASSSLTGSGANVLTF
TGCGCCAGCAGCTCGCTGACAGGAAGTGGGGCCAACGTCCTGACTTTC
>once|TRBV29-1|-|TRBJ1-1
CSVVRSGGGINTEAFF
TGCAGCGTTGTAAGGTCGGGGGGGGGCATAAACACTGAAGCTTTCTTT
>-|TRBV28|-|TRBJ2-3
CASSLRLGVGSTDTQYF
TGTGCCAGCAGTTTGAGGCTCGGGGTGGGAAGCACAGATACGCAGTATTTT
>-|TRBV6-1|TRBD1|TRBJ2-3
CASSEIGTGLGADTQYF
TGTGCCAGCAGTGAAATTGGGACAGGGTTAGGGGCAGATACGCAGTATTTT
>-|TRBV6-5|-|TRBJ1-4
CASSRLQGTNEKLFF
TGTGCCAGCAGTCGACTACAGGGAACTAATGAAAAACTGTTTTTT
>-|TRBV7-9|-|TRBJ2-5
CASRPKWSVYPQETQYF
TGTGCCAGCAGACCTAAGTGGTCGGTTTACCCCCAAGAGACCCAGTACTTC
>-|TRBV7-9|-|TRBJ1-4
CASTDTALTNEKLFF
TGTGCCAGCACGGACACAGCCCTAACTAATGAAAAACTGTTTTTT
>-|TRBV30|-|TRBJ1-1
CAWSVPTGMNTEAFF
TGTGCCTGGAGTGTACCGACAGGTATGAACACTGAAGCTTTCTTT
>-|TRBV4-1|-|TRBJ2-7
CASSQEYPSRTGSYF
TGCGCCAGCAGCCAAGAGTACCCTAGCCGAACTGGGTCGTACTTC
>-|TRBV5-4|TRBD1|TRBJ2-7
CASSLKTGDYEQYF
TGTGCCAGCAGCTTAAAAACAGGGGACTACGAGCAGTACTTC